The clone carrying this T cell receptor beta chain was counted between two and nine times. CDR3 length equals 16 residues. Authors' analysis steps: Researchers report that nucleated cell counts were estimated from reference gene primer amplification. Method: immunoSEQ multiplex PCR; TCRdb's copy keeps in-frame clones and lacks some. V, J and clone size were drawn from that table, and D and trimming were deduced from the DNA. Among about 190,000 clones listed, roughly 78% were seen once. The sample originates from a study of blood T cell repertoires in COVID-19. Study information: Spain, Italy and the United States supplied samples that represented acute and convalescent COVID-19. In each case, the material was cDNA or gDNA derived from T cells, B-cell-depleted T cells, or PBMCs.

Sample: peripheral blood. This sequence originates from a woman of 80 years or more with active or convalescent COVID-19. This chain connects TRBV21-1 to TRBJ1-2; the D segment call TRBD1 is taken from the table without a DNA check. TRBV21-1 is reported as a pseudogene. DNA of the CDR3: TGTGCCAGCAGCAAAGAAACGCCCCAGGGGCGCAGTGGCTACACCTTC. It is translated as CASSKETPQGRSGYTF.